The T cell receptor beta chain described here comes from a study of cytomegalovirus exposure and HLA in healthy donors. Study conclusions and caveats: Later on, a genetic analysis was performed. It linked a missense variant in DCLRE1C with V- and J-gene trimming of TCR beta. Per a prior analysis, the majority of TCR beta V segments were productive roughly 87% or roughly 30% of the time. The study had only CMV serostatus as immune exposure information.

Of note for this clone: Its specificity is not known.

Primers: 60 Vbeta forward and 13 Jbeta reverse. The method was immunoSEQ multiplex PCR; TCRdb's version includes in-frame clones alone and lacks a portion of them. This table holds about 39,000 clones. The CDR3 consists of 17 residues. V lost 3 bases and J lost 0, with 15 bases in between. The germline V gene encodes CDR1 SGHTA and CDR2 FQGNSA. The gene calls are TRBV7-2 and TRBJ1-5; D may be TRBD1 (6 bases). Sequenced input: PBMCs. This receptor was taken from a male donor in good health and CMV-seronegative. The CDR3 region is CASSFTGTHYSNQPQHF. DNA for the CDR3: TGTGCCAGCAGCTTCACCGGGACACATTATAGCAATCAGCCCCAGCATTTT. The variable domain in full, with the rest retrieved from reference TRBV7-2 and TRBJ1-5, is GAGVSQSPSNKVTEKGKDVELRCDPISGHTALYWYRQSLGQGLEFLIYFQGNSAPDKSGLPSDRFSAERTGGSVSTLTIQRTQQEDSAVYLCASSFTGTHYSNQPQHFGDGTRLSIL.